Each of the 5 T cell receptor beta chains below was sequenced from the same sample in a study of vaccination effects on CD4 cells after COVID-19 (dated by TCRdb to about 2022). To identify antigen-specific CD4+ T cell clonotypes by their expansion, the ViraFEST assay first stimulated PBMC with viral peptide pools and then applied TCR sequencing. After more than 9 days of culture, CD4+ T cells were isolated with the EasySep CD4+ T cell isolation kit. Participants received two doses of either the BNT162b2 or the mRNA-1273 mRNA SARS-CoV-2 vaccine. Antigens for these TCRs are unknown. Library preparation used the immunoSEQ multiplex PCR assay. TCRdb carries this immuneACCESS record with in-frame sequences only. Its versions omit some clonotypes, under half of them owing to an unresolved V gene in the studies checked, with the rest unexplained. Here the sample has roughly 32,000 clones; 72% occur a single time. The biggest ten clones account for 10% to 15% of the sample.

Sequences were derived from CD4+ T cells from PBMCs cultured with HCoV-229E spike peptides, sampled after COVID-19 vaccination. The cell subset or site label on this specimen signifies: HCoV-229E spike overlapping peptide pool stimulation. The receptors come from a human donor who received a COVID-19 vaccine.

The CDR3 loop reads CASSQVLAYGYTF. The DNA of the CDR3 is TGCGCCAGCAGCCAAGTGTTGGCTTATGGCTACACCTTC. The chain recombines TRBV4-1 with TRBJ1-2; no reliable D call. CDR1 is MGHRA and CDR2 is YSYEKL in the germline V gene. V lost 1 base to trimming and J lost 5 bases, with 8 bases between them. This CDR3 has 13 amino acids.

The J gene is TRBJ1-4, the V gene TRBV15; tentative D call: TRBD1 (6 bases). In germline, CDR1 is LNHNV, CDR2 YYDKDF (reference sequence). V shed 4 bases and J shed 2 bases, with 14 bases lying between them. The CDR3 covers 16 residues. This CDR3 is CATSNKQGATNEKLFF. The CDR3 DNA reads as TGTGCCACCAGCAACAAACAGGGTGCGACTAATGAAAAACTGTTTTTT.

This sequence joins TRBV2 and TRBJ1-2, with D hard to call. CDR3 length: 11 amino acids. The V end was cut by 4 bases, the J end by 7 bases, with 7 bases between. The germline gives CDR1 SNHLY, CDR2 FYNNEI. The CDR3 protein is CASSVGFGYTF. CDR3 in DNA: TGTGCCAGCAGTGTCGGTTTTGGCTACACCTTC.

The rearrangement uses TRBV9 and TRBJ2-7; TRBD2 is a possible D gene (6 bases). The CDR3 has 14 amino acids. V lost 4 bases and J 3 bases, leaving 14 bases between the germline ends. Germline-derived CDR1 and CDR2 are SGDLS and YYNGEE. CDR3 sequence: CASSFGGGSYEQYF. In DNA form, the CDR3 reads TGTGCCAGCAGCTTCGGGGGTGGTAGCTACGAGCAGTACTTC.

CDR3 DNA: TGTGCCAGCAGATCAGGGGGCCAGCCCCAGCATTTT. It translates to CASRSGGQPQHF. The chain employs TRBV6-5 and TRBJ1-5; TRBD1 agrees at 8 bases. The germline V gene has CDR1 MNHEY and CDR2 SVGAGI. There are 12 residues in the CDR3. The ends lost 6 bases at V and 7 bases at J; junction bases unmatched: 2.